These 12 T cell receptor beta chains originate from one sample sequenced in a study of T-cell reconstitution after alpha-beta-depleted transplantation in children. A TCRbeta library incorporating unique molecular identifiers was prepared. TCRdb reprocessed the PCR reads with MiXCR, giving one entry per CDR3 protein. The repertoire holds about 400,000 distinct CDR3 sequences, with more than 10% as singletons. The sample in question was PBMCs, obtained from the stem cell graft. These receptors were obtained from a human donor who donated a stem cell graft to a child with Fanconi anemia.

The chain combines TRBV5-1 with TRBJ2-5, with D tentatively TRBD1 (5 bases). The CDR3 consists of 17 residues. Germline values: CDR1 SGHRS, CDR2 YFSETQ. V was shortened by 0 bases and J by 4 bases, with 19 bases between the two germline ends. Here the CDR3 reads CASSLALDTAGRETQYF. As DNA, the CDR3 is TGCGCCAGCAGCTTGGCCCTGGACACGGCAGGGCGAGAGACCCAGTACTTC.

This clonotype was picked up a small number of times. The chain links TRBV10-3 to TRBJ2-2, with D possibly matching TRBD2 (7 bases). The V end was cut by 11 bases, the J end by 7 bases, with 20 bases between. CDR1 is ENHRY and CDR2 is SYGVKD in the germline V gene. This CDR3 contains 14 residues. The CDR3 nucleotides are TGTGCCGTCGGCCGGGGGGCTGTGAGCGGGGAGCTGTTTTTT. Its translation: CAVGRGAVSGELFF.

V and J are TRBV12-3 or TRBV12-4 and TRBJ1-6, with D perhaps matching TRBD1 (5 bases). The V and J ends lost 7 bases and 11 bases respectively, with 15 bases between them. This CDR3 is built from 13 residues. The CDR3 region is CASTLTDTAPLHF. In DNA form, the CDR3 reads TGTGCCAGCACCTTAACGGACACTGCACCCCTCCACTTT.

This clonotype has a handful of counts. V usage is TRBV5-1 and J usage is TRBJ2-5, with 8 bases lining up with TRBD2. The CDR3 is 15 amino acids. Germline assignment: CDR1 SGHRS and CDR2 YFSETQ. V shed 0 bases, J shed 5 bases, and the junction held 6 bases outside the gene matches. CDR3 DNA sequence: TGCGCCAGCAGCTTGGACGGGAGGGGTCCGGAGACCCAGTACTTC. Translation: CASSLDGRGPETQYF.

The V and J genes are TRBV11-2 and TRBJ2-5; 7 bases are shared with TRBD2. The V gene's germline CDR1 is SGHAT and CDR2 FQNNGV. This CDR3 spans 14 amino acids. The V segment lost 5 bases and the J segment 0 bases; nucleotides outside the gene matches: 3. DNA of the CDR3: TGTGCCAGCAGCGGGGGGGGTAACCAAGAGACCCAGTACTTC. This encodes CASSGGGNQETQYF.

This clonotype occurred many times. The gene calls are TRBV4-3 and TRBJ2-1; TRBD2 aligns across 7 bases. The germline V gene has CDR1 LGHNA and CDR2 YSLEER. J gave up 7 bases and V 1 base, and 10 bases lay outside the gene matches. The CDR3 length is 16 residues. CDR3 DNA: TGCGCCAGCAGCCAAGCAATGAGCGGGGAAACGAATGAGCAGTTCTTC. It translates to CASSQAMSGETNEQFF.

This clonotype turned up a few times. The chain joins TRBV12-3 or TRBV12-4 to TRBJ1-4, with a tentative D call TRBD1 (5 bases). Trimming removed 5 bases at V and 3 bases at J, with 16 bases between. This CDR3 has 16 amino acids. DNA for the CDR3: TGTGCCAGCAGTCCCGTCGAGGGGCCTCCTAATGAAAAACTGTTTTTT. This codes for CASSPVEGPPNEKLFF.

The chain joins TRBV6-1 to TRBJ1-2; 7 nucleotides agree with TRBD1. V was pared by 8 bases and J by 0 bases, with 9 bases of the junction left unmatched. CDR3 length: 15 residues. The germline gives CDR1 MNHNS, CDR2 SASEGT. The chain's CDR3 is CASFSQGQSNYGYTF. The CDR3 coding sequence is TGTGCCAGCTTTAGTCAGGGACAGTCTAACTATGGCTACACCTTC.

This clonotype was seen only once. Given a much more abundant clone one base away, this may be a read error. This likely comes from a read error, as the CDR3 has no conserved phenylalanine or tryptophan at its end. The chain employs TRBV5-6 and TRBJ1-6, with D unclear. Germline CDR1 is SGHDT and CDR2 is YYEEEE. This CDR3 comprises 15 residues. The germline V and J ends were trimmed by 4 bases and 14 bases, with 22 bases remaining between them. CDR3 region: CASSPTREAKRTLHS. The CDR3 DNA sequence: TGTGCCAGCAGCCCAACCCGGGAAGCAAAACGCACCCTCCACTCT.

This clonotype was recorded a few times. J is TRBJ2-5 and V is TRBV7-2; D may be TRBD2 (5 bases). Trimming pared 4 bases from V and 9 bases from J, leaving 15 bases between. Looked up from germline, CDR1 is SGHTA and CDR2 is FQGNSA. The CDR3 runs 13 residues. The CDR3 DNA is TGTGCCAGCAGCTCCGGGATGGGAGCCTCCCAGTACTTC. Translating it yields CASSSGMGASQYF.

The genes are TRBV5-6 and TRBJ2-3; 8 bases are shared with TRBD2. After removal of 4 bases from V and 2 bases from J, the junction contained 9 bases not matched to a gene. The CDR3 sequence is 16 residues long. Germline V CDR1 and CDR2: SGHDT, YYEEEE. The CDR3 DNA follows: TGTGCCAGCAGCCCCGGGGGGGGGACACACACAGATACGCAGTATTTT. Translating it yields CASSPGGGTHTDTQYF.

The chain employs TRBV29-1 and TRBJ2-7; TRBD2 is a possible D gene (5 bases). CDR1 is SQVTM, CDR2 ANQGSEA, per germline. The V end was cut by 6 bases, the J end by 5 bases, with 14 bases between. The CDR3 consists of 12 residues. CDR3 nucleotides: TGCAGCGTAGCTGTCAGAGGGAACGAGCAGTACTTC. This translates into CSVAVRGNEQYF.